This paragraph reports one T cell receptor (beta chain). These data originate in a study of blood T cell repertoires in COVID-19. Overall study: COVID-19 samples collected from the United States, Italy and Spain covered acute and convalescent phases. PBMCs, B-cell-depleted T cells, or T cells were the source of the cDNA or gDNA that made up the material.

The Seattle patients joined while their infection was active and were tracked longitudinally afterward. Germline CDR1 and CDR2: ENHRY and SYGVKD. This CDR3 is built from 15 residues. The V end lost 2 bases, the J end lost 1 base, and 10 bases lay between the germline ends. Original methodology: For nucleated cells, counts were estimated from reference gene primer amplification. The method was immunoSEQ multiplex PCR; TCRdb's version includes in-frame clones alone and lacks a portion of them. The V and J calls and clone size are taken from that table; D and trimming were inferred from the DNA. The repertoire holds roughly 170,000 clones, with 70% to 90% as singletons.

This clonotype was obtained from a woman aged 45 to 65 with COVID-19, enrolled during active disease. The chain has TRBV10-3 and TRBJ2-3; D is ambiguous. Sequencing used peripheral blood. The CDR3 nucleotides are TGTGCCATCAGTGAGAGCTTTCAACGCACAGATACGCAGTATTTT. It specifies CAISESFQRTDTQYF.